This TCR beta chain originates from a study of T cell repertoires in cytomegalovirus infection. Study overall: It can be stated that public TCR beta signatures indicated CMV infection as well as a matching HLA type.

TCRdb passed the reads through MiXCR, listing each CDR3 protein once. The sample has nearly 650,000 distinct CDR3 sequences; around 24% are singletons. Germline CDR1 reads MGHRA; CDR2 reads YSYEKL. The CDR3 totals 15 residues. Trimming removed 0 bases from V and 3 bases from J, with 11 bases in between. This sequence was found in a human donor in good health (CMV status not recorded). Some clones in this sample may be carry-over from other donors' samples. The chain couples TRBV4-1 to TRBJ1-1; D might be TRBD1 (6 bases). Material for sequencing was CD8+ T cells from PBMCs. The CDR3, as DNA: TGCGCCAGCAGCCAAGAAGGAAGGACAGACACTGAAGCTTTCTTT. It is translated as CASSQEGRTDTEAFF.